The clone carrying this T cell receptor beta chain was detected once. Its antigen remains unknown. This sample stems from a study of T cell responses to AZD1222 COVID-19 vaccine. Findings and limits, study-wide: Scientists sampled the repertoires only once the peak T cell response had passed. Donors in the cohort were predominantly white British and more often female, and clonal diversity was possibly underestimated.

This CDR3 contains 17 residues. CDR1 SGHRS and CDR2 YFSETQ come from the germline V gene. Trimming took 3 bases from V and 0 from J; bases not matched to a gene: 5. Libraries were prepared by immunoSEQ multiplex PCR; TCRdb keeps only in-frame clonotypes and omits some of them. The sample has approximately 46,000 clones; 60% to 85% are singletons. Here the sequenced sample was peripheral blood, taken on day 0 of AZD1222 vaccination. The TCR originated in an adult in good health. The chain carries TRBV5-1 and TRBJ1-4; TRBD1 aligns across 10 bases. CDR3 DNA sequence: TGCGCCAGCAGCTCGCAGGGGACAGGGGCAACTAATGAAAAACTGTTTTTT. This encodes CASSSQGTGATNEKLFF.